This entry lists 10 T cell receptor beta chains sequenced from one sample in a study of cytomegalovirus exposure and HLA in healthy donors. In the PCR, 60 Vbeta and 13 Jbeta primers were used. The assay was immunoSEQ multiplex PCR, and TCRdb's table has in-frame clones only and misses some. This table lists about 60,000 clones. The specimen sequenced was PBMCs. These TCRs come from a woman younger than 30 in good health and CMV-seronegative.

This chain uses TRBV7-2 with TRBJ1-1, with D uncertain. CDR1 and CDR2 (germline): SGHTA, FQGNSA. Trimming took 3 bases from V and 1 from J, leaving 6 bases between them. This CDR3 is built from 13 residues. CDR3 sequence: CASSFGENTEAFF. DNA for the CDR3: TGTGCCAGCAGCTTCGGGGAGAACACTGAAGCTTTCTTT. Together with reference TRBV7-2 and TRBJ1-1, the CDR3 gives the full variable domain: GAGVSQSPSNKVTEKGKDVELRCDPISGHTALYWYRQSLGQGLEFLIYFQGNSAPDKSGLPSDRFSAERTGGSVSTLTIQRTQQEDSAVYLCASSFGENTEAFFGQGTRLTVV.

The V call is TRBV6-5, the J call TRBJ2-1; D not resolved. V was shortened by 5 bases and J by 8 bases, with 13 bases between the two germline ends. The CDR3 contains 13 residues. Germline assignment: CDR1 MNHEY and CDR2 SVGAGI. CDR3 residues: CASSRQARYEQFF. CDR3 coding DNA: TGTGCCAGCAGTCGCCAAGCCCGGTATGAGCAGTTCTTC.

The chain links TRBV5-1 to TRBJ2-1; 7 bases line up with TRBD2. The CDR3 has 15 amino acids. J gave up 4 bases and V 2 bases, and 6 bases lay outside the gene matches. CDR1 and CDR2 (germline): SGHRS, YFSETQ. CDR3 region: CASSFPSGLYNEQFF. CDR3 coding DNA: TGCGCCAGCAGCTTCCCTAGCGGACTTTACAATGAGCAGTTCTTC.

The chain recombines TRBV5-1 with TRBJ1-2; D call uncertain. The V end lost 4 bases, the J end lost 5 bases, and 9 bases lay between the germline ends. Germline CDR1 SGHRS, CDR2 YFSETQ. CDR3 length equals 12 residues. The CDR3 bases are TGCGCCAGCAGCAATACAGTTTATGGCTACACCTTC. This gives the protein CASSNTVYGYTF.

The V gene is TRBV13, the J gene TRBJ1-1, with D possibly TRBD1 on 6 matching bases. CDR1 is PRHDT, CDR2 FYEKMQ, per germline (reference sequence). V shed 6 bases and J shed 5 bases, with 13 bases lying between them. The length of the CDR3 is 13 residues. CDR3 in amino acids: CASSFRGGTEAFF. In nucleotides, the CDR3 is TGTGCCAGCAGTTTTCGAGGGGGAACTGAAGCTTTCTTT.

The chain recombines TRBV15 with TRBJ1-4; no clear D. Trimming shortened V by 0 bases and J by 3 bases, and 8 bases separated the two germline ends. Looked up from germline, CDR1 is LNHNV and CDR2 is YYDKDF (reference sequence). The CDR3 length is 15 residues. The CDR3 spells CATSRDIGANEKLFF. DNA of the CDR3: TGTGCCACCAGCAGAGATATTGGAGCTAATGAAAAACTGTTTTTT.

This chain links TRBV4-1 with TRBJ2-4; possibly TRBD1 for D (5 bases). Per the germline V gene, CDR1 is MGHRA and CDR2 is YSYEKL. CDR3 length: 12 residues. V was cut by 5 bases and J by 8 bases, with 10 bases left in between. The CDR3 here is CASSSTADIQYF. CDR3 nucleotide sequence: TGCGCCAGCAGCTCGACAGCAGACATTCAGTACTTC.

This chain joins TRBV5-4 and TRBJ2-2, with 9 nucleotides matching TRBD2. V shed 1 base, J shed 1 base, and the junction held 5 bases outside the gene matches. The length of the CDR3 is 17 residues. CDR1 and CDR2 from the germline V gene are SGHNT and YYREEE (reference sequence). CDR3 sequence (DNA): TGTGCCAGCAGCTTGTACCTAGCGGGATTGAACACCGGGGAGCTGTTTTTT. It specifies CASSLYLAGLNTGELFF. Looking up the rest from reference TRBV5-4 and TRBJ2-2 gives the full variable domain: ETGVTQSPTHLIKTRGQQVTLRCSSQSGHNTVSWYQQALGQGPQFIFQYYREEENGRGNFPPRFSGLQFPNYSSELNVNALELDDSALYLCASSLYLAGLNTGELFFGEGSRLTVL.

The gene calls are TRBV27 and TRBJ1-2, with 7 bases matching TRBD1. CDR1 and CDR2 (germline): MNHEY, SMNVEV (reference sequence). This CDR3 region has 14 residues. Unmatched junction bases numbered 7, after V lost 5 bases and J lost 4 bases. CDR3 sequence reads: CASSLYRDSYGYTF. The CDR3 bases are TGTGCCAGCAGTCTCTACCGGGACAGCTATGGCTACACCTTC.

The CDR3 DNA follows: TGTGCCAGCAGCCGCGTCTACGAGCAGTACTTC. Translated, it gives CASSRVYEQYF. The chain recombines TRBV11-2 with TRBJ2-7; D gene uncertain. CDR3 length equals 11 residues. Germline values: CDR1 SGHAT, CDR2 FQNNGV. The V end was cut by 5 bases, the J end by 3 bases, with 5 bases between.